The 6 T cell receptor beta chains in this list originate from one sample, sequenced in a study of early T cells in non-severe SARS-CoV-2 infection. A single record per CDR3 protein comes from TCRdb applying MiXCR to the 5' RACE reads. The sample records roughly 61,000 distinct CDR3 sequences, roughly 9.7% being singletons. The specimen was whole blood. Receptors originate from an adult who was a healthcare worker with PCR-confirmed SARS-CoV-2 infection or an uninfected control (not recorded which).

This clonotype has more than one count but fewer than ten. The chain recombines TRBV27 with TRBJ1-6, with D uncertain. Trimming took 3 bases from V and 8 from J, leaving 5 bases between them. Germline CDR1 is MNHEY and CDR2 is SMNVEV (reference sequence). The CDR3 runs 12 residues. The CDR3 protein is CASSFGDSPLHF. The CDR3 DNA follows: TGTGCCAGCAGTTTCGGCGATTCACCCCTCCACTTT.

This clonotype was counted only a few times. V usage is TRBV27 and J usage is TRBJ2-7; maybe TRBD2 (6 bases). CDR3 length equals 13 residues. The V and J ends lost 6 bases and 2 bases respectively, with 11 bases between them. Per germline, CDR1 MNHEY and CDR2 SMNVEV (reference sequence). CDR3 amino acids: CASRGTDTYEQYF. DNA of the CDR3: TGTGCCAGCAGAGGGACTGACACCTACGAGCAGTACTTC.

There are many counts of this clonotype. The chain has TRBV6-2 or TRBV6-3 and TRBJ2-1, with 10 nucleotides matching TRBD2. The CDR3 consists of 17 residues. In germline, CDR1 is MNHEY, CDR2 SVGEGT. The V gene end was trimmed by 2 bases and the J gene end by 7 bases; junction bases not matched to a gene: 11. The CDR3, as DNA: TGTGCCAGCAGTTACGGGGGCCTAGCGGGAGTGCGGAATGAGCAGTTCTTC. Translating it yields CASSYGGLAGVRNEQFF.

This clonotype was detected only a few times. The gene calls are TRBV7-6 and TRBJ1-5; D unclear. CDR1 SGHVS and CDR2 FNYEAQ come from the germline V gene. The V and J ends lost 5 bases and 4 bases respectively, with 12 bases between them. The CDR3 sequence is 14 residues long. The CDR3 protein is CASSPWAGNQPQHF. The CDR3 DNA reads TGTGCCAGCAGCCCCTGGGCGGGGAATCAGCCCCAGCATTTT.

The chain is built from TRBV7-9 and TRBJ1-2, with 7 bases aligning to TRBD1. In germline, CDR1 is SEHNR, CDR2 FQNEAQ (reference sequence). The CDR3 covers 15 residues. Germline trimming cut 5 bases from V and 5 bases from J; bases unmatched to any gene: 11. Written as DNA, the CDR3 is TGTGCCAGCAGCGGACAGGTCGAAACCACTTATGGCTACACCTTC. Its protein is CASSGQVETTYGYTF.

This clonotype has ten or more counts. The chain couples TRBV7-2 to TRBJ1-5, with a weak D call TRBD1 (6 bases). CDR3 length: 15 residues. V lost 5 bases to trimming and J lost 4 bases, with 15 bases between them. In germline, CDR1 is SGHTA, CDR2 FQGNSA. The CDR3 bases are TGTGCCAGCAGCAAACAACAGGGCTGGAATCAGCCCCAGCATTTT. It yields the protein CASSKQQGWNQPQHF.